This T cell receptor beta chain emerged from a study of blood T cell repertoires in COVID-19. On the study more broadly: Italy, Spain and the United States were the sources of the convalescent and acute COVID-19 samples. PBMCs, B-cell-depleted T cells, or T cells provided the cDNA or gDNA that made up the material.

In the authors' workflow: Quantification of nucleated cells was approximated via reference gene primer amplification. Clones were sequenced by immunoSEQ multiplex PCR, and TCRdb holds only the in-frame ones, with some missing. The DNA was the basis for D and trimming; V, J and clone size are from that table. The data show about 80,000 clones, almost 85% seen once. The clonotype comes from a man older than 75 with acute or convalescent COVID-19. Material for sequencing was peripheral blood.

Written as DNA, the CDR3 is TGTGCCAGCAGTGAGGTTCCTGGAGGACGCTGGGTTTTCTTT. Translated: CASSEVPGGRWVFF. The V gene is TRBV6-4, the J gene TRBJ1-1; D call uncertain. Per the germline V gene, CDR1 is MRHNA and CDR2 is SNTAGT. The V end was cut by 3 bases, the J end by 13 bases, with 21 bases between. The CDR3 is made up of 14 amino acids.